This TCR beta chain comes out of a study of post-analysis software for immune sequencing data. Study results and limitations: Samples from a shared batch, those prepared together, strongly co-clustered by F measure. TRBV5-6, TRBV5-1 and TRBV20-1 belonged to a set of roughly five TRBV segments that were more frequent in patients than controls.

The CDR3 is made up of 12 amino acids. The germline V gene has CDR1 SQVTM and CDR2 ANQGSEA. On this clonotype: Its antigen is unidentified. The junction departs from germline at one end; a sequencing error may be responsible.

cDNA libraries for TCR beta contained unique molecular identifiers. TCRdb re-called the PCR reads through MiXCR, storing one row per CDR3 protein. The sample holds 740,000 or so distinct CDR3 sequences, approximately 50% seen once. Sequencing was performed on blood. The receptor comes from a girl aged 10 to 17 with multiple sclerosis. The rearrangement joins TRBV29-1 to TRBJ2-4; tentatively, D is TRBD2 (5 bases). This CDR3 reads CSAGRGENIQYF. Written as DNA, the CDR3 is TGTAGCGCCGGCCGGGGAGAGAACATTCAGTACTTC.